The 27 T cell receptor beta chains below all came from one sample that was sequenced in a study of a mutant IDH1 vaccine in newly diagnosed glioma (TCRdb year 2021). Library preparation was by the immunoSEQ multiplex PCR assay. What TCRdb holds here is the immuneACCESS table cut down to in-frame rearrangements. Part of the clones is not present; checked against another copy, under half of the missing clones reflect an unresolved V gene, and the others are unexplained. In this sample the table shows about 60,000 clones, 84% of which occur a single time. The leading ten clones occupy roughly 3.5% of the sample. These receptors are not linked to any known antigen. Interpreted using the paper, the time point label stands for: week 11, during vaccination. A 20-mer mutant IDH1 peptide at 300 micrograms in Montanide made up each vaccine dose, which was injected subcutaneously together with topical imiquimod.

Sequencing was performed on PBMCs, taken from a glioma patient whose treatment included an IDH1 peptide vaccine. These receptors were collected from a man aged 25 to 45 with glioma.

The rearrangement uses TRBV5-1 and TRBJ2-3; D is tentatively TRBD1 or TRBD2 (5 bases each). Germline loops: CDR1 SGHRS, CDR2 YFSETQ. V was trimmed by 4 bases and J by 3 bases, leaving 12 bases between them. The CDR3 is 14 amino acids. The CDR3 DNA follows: TGCGCCAGCAGCGCAAACGGGGCAACAGATACGCAGTATTTT. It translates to CASSANGATDTQYF.

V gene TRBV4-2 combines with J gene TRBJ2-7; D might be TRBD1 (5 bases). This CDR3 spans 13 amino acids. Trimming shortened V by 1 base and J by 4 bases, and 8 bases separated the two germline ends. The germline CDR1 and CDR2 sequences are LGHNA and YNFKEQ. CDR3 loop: CASSQVQEYEQYF. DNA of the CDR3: TGTGCCAGCAGCCAAGTACAGGAATACGAGCAGTACTTC.

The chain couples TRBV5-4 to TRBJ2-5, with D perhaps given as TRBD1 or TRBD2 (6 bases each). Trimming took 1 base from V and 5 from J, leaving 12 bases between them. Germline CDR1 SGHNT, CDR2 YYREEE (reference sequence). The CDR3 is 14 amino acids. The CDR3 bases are TGTGCCAGCAGCTTGTGGGGGGCCGGGGAGACCCAGTACTTC. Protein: CASSLWGAGETQYF.

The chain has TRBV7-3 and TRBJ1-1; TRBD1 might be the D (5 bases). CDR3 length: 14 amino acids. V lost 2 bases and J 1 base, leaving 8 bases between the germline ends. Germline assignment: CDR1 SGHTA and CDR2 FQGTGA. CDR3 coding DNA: TGTGCCAGCAGCTTAGGGGGAGGGAACACTGAAGCTTTCTTT. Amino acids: CASSLGGGNTEAFF.

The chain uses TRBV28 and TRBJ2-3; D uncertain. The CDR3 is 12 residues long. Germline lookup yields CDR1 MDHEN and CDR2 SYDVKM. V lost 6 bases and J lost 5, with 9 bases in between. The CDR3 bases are TGTGCCAGCAGCCAGATGGTAGATACGCAGTATTTT. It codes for CASSQMVDTQYF.

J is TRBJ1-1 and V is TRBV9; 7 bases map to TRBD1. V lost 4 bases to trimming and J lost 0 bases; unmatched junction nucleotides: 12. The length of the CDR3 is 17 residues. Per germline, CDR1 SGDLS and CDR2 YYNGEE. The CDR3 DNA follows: TGTGCCAGCAGCCCCCGACAGGGTGGATCAATGAACACTGAAGCTTTCTTT. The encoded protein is CASSPRQGGSMNTEAFF.

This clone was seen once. The CDR3 DNA is TGTGCCAGCAGCTTGGTGGGGTACTACGAGCAGTACTTC. Protein: CASSLVGYYEQYF. The rearrangement uses TRBV7-9 and TRBJ2-7; D is uncertain. The length of the CDR3 is 13 residues. The ends were cut back, 3 bases at V and 3 bases at J, with 9 bases in the middle. The germline gives CDR1 SEHNR, CDR2 FQNEAQ (reference sequence).

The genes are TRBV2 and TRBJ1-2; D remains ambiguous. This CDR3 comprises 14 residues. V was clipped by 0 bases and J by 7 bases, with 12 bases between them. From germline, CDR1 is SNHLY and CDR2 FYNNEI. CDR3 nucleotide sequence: TGTGCCAGCAGTGAAGCAGGAGGCCATTTTGGCTACACCTTC. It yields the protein CASSEAGGHFGYTF.

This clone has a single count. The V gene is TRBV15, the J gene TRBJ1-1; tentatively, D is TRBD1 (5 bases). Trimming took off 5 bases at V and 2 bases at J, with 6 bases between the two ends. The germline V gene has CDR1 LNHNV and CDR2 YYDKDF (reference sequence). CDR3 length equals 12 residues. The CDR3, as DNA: TGTGCCACCAGCGGGGGAAACACTGAAGCTTTCTTT. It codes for CATSGGNTEAFF. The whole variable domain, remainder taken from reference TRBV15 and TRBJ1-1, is DAMVIQNPRYQVTQFGKPVTLSCSQTLNHNVMYWYQQKSSQAPKLLFHYYDKDFNNEADTPDNFQSRRPNTSFCFLDIRSPGLGDTAMYLCATSGGNTEAFFGQGTRLTVV.

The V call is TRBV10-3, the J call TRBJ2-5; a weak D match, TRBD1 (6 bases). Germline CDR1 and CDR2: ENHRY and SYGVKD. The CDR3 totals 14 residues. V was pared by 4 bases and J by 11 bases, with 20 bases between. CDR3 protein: CAISGAEVPGEQYF. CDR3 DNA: TGTGCCATCAGTGGAGCTGAAGTACCAGGGGAGCAGTACTTC.

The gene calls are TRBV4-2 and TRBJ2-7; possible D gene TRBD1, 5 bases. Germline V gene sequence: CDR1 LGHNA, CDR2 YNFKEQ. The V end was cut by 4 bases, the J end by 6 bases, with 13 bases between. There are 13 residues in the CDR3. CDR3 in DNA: TGTGCCAGCAGCCTAGGACAAGGCATCGAGCAGTACTTC. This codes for CASSLGQGIEQYF.

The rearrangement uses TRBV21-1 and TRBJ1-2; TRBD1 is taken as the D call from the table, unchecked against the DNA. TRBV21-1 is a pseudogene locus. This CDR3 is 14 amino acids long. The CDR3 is CASSKDTGNYGYTF. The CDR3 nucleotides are TGTGCCAGCAGCAAAGATACAGGGAACTATGGCTACACCTTC.

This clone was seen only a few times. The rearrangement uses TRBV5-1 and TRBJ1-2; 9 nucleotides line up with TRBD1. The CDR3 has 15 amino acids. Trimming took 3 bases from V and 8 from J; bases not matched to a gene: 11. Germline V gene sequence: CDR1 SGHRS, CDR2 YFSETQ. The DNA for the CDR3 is TGCGCCAGCAGCTCCGGGACAGGGAACGAGAGAGGCTACACCTTC. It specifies CASSSGTGNERGYTF.

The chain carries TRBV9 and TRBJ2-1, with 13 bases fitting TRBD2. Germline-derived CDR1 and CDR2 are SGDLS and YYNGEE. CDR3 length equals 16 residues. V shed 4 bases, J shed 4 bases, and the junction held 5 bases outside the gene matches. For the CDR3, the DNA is TGTGCCAGCAGCACTCGGACTAGCGGGAGTTACAATGAGCAGTTCTTC. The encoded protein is CASSTRTSGSYNEQFF.

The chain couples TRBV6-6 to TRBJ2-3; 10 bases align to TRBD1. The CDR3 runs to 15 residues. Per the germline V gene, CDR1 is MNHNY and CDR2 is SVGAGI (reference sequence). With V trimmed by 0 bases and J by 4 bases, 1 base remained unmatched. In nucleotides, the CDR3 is TGTGCCAGCAGTTACTCGGGGACAGGGGCAGATACGCAGTATTTT. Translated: CASSYSGTGADTQYF.

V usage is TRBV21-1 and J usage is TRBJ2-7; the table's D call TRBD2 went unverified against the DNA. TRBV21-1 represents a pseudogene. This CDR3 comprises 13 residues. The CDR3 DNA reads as TGTGCCAGCAGCATCCCCGGAGAGTACGAGCAGTACTTC. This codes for CASSIPGEYEQYF.

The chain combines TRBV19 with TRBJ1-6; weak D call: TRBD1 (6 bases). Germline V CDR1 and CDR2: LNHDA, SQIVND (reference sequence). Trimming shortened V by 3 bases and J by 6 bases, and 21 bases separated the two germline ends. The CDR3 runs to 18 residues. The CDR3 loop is CASSMTRTGGAGNSPLHF. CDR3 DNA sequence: TGTGCCAGTAGTATGACGAGGACGGGGGGCGCCGGTAATTCACCCCTCCACTTT.

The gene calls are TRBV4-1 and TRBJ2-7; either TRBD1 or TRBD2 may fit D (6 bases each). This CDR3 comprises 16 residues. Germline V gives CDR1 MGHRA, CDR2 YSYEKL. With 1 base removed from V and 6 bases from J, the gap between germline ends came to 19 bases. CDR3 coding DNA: TGCGCCAGCAGCCAAGGACAGGCGGGGTTAGCAGGCGAGCAGTACTTC. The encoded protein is CASSQGQAGLAGEQYF.

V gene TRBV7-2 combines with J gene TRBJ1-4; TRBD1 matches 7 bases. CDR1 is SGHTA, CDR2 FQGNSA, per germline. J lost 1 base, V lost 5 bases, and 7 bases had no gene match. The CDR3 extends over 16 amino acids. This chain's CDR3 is CASSTGTDITNEKLFF. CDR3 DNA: TGTGCCAGCAGCACGGGGACAGATATAACTAATGAAAAACTGTTTTTT.

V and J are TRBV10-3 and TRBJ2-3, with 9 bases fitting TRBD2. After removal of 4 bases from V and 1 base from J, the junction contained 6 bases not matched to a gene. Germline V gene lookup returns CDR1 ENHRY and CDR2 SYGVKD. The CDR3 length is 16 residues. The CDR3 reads CAISGTLAGGTDTQYF. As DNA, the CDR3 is TGTGCCATCAGTGGGACTTTAGCGGGGGGCACAGATACGCAGTATTTT.

DNA for the CDR3: TGTGCCAGCAGCGGAGGGACTGCTTACAATGAGCAGTTCTTC. Translated: CASSGGTAYNEQFF. The gene calls are TRBV7-2 and TRBJ2-1; perhaps TRBD2 as D (6 bases). The germline V gene encodes CDR1 SGHTA and CDR2 FQGNSA. The CDR3 loop spans 14 amino acids. V shed 5 bases and J shed 4 bases, with 12 bases lying between them.

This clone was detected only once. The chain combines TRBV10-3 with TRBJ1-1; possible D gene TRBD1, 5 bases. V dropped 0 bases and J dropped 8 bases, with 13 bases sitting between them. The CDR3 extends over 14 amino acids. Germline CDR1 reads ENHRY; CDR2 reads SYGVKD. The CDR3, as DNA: TGTGCCATCAGTGAGTCCGGCAGGGAACGAGAAGCTTTCTTT. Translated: CAISESGREREAFF.

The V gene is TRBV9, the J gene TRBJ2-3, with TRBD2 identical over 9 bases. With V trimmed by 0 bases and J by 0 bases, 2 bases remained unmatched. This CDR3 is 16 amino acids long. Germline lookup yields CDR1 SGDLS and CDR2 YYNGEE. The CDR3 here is CASSVGLAASTDTQYF. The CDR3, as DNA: TGTGCCAGCAGCGTAGGACTAGCGGCTAGCACAGATACGCAGTATTTT.

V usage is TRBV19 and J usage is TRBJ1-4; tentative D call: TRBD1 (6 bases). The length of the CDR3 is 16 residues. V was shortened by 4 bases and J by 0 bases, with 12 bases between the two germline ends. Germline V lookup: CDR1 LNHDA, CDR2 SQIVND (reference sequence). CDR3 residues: CASSTPGQATNEKLFF. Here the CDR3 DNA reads TGTGCCAGTAGTACGCCGGGACAAGCAACTAATGAAAAACTGTTTTTT. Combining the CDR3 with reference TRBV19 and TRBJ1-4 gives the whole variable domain DGGITQSPKYLFRKEGQNVTLSCEQNLNHDAMYWYRQDPGQGLRLIYYSQIVNDFQKGDIAEGYSVSREKKESFPLTVTSAQKNPTAFYLCASSTPGQATNEKLFFGSGTQLSVL.

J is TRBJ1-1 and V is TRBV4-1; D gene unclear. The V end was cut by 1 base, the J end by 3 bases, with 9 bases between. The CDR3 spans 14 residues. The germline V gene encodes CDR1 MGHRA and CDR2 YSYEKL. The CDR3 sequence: CASSQAGAHTEAFF. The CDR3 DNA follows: TGCGCCAGCAGCCAAGCTGGTGCCCACACTGAAGCTTTCTTT.

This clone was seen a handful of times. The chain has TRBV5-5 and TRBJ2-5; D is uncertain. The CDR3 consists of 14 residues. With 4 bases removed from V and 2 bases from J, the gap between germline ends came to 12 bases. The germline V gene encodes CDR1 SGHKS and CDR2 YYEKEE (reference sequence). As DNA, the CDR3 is TGTGCCAGCAGCGCGAGATGGGTACAAGAGACCCAGTACTTC. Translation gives CASSARWVQETQYF.

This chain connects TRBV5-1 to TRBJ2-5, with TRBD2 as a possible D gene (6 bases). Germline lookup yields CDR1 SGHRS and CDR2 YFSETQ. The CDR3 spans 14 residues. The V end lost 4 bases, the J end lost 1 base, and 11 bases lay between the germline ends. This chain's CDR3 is CASSGGDRQETQYF. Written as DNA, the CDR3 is TGCGCCAGCAGCGGAGGGGACCGCCAAGAGACCCAGTACTTC.